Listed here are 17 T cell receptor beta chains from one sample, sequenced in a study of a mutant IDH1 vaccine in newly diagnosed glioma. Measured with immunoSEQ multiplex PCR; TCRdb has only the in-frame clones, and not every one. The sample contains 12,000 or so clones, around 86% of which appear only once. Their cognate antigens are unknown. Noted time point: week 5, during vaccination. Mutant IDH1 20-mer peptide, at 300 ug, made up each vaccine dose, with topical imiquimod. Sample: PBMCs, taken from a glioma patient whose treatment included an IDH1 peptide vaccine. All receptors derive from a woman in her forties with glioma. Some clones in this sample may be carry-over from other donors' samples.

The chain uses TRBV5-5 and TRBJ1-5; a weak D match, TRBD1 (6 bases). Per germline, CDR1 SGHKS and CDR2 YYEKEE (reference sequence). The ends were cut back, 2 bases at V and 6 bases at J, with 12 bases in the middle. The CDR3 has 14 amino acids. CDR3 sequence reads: CASSFTGRGQPQHF. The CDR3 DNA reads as TGTGCCAGCAGCTTTACAGGGAGGGGTCAGCCCCAGCATTTT.

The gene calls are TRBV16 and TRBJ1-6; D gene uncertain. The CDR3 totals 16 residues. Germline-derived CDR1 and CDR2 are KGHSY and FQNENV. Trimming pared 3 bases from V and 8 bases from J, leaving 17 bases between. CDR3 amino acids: CASSHAPTPEDSPLHF. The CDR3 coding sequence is TGTGCCAGCAGCCATGCTCCGACCCCGGAGGATTCACCCCTCCACTTT.

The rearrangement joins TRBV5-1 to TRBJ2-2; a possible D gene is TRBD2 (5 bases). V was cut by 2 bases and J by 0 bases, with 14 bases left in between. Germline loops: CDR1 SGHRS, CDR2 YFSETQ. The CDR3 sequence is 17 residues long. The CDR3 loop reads CASSFGSQRANTGELFF. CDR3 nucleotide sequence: TGCGCCAGCAGCTTCGGCAGCCAGAGGGCGAACACCGGGGAGCTGTTTTTT.

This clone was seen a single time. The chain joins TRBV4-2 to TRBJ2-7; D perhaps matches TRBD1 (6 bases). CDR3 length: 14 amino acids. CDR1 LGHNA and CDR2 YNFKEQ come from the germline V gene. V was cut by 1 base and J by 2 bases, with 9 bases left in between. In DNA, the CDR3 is TGTGCCAGCAGCCAAGCAGGGGCCCCCTACGAGCAGTACTTC. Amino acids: CASSQAGAPYEQYF.

The CDR3 reads CASRKERTVSYEQYF. CDR3 DNA: TGTGCCAGCAGGAAGGAGAGGACGGTCTCCTACGAGCAGTACTTC. V and J are TRBV6-1 and TRBJ2-7; no reliable D call. This CDR3 region has 15 residues. Trimming removed 6 bases at V and 0 bases at J, with 15 bases between. The germline V gene encodes CDR1 MNHNS and CDR2 SASEGT.

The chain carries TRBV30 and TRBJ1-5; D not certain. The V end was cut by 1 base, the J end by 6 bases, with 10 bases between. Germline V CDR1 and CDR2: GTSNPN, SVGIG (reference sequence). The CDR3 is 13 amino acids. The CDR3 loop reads CAWSGVSSQPQHF. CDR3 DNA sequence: TGTGCCTGGAGTGGGGTGTCCAGTCAGCCCCAGCATTTT.

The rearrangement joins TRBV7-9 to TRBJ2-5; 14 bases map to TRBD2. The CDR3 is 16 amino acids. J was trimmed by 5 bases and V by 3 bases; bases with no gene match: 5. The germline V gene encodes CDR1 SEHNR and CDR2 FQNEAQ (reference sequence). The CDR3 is CASSLTSGRAWETQYF. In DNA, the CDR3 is TGTGCCAGCAGCTTGACTAGCGGGAGGGCCTGGGAGACCCAGTACTTC.

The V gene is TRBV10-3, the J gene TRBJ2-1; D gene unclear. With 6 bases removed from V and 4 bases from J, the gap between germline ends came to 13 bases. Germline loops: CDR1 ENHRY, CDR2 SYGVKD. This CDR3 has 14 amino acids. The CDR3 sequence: CAIRTASQYNEQFF. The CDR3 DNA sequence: TGTGCCATCAGGACGGCGTCCCAATACAATGAGCAGTTCTTC.

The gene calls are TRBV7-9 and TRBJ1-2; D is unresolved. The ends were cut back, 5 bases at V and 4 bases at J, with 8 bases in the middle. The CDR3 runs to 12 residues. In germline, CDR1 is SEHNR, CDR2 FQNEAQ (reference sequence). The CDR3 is CASSPGPYGYTF. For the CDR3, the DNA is TGTGCCAGCAGCCCCGGGCCCTATGGCTACACCTTC.

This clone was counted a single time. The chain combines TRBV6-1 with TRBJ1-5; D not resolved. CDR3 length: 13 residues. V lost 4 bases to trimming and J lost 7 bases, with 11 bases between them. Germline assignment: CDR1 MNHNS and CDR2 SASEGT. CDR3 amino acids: CASSGPQMQPQHF. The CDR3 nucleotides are TGTGCCAGCAGTGGGCCCCAGATGCAGCCCCAGCATTTT.

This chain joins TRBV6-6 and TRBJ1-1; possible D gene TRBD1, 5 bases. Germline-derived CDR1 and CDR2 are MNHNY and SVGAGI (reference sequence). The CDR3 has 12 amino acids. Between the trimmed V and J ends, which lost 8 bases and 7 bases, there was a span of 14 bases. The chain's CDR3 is CASYLGGVEAFF. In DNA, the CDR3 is TGTGCCAGCTACTTGGGGGGGGTTGAAGCTTTCTTT.

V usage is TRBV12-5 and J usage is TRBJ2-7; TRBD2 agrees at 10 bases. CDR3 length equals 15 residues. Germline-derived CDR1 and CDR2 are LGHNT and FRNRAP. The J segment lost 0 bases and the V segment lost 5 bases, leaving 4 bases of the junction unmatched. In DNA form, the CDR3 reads TGTGCTAGTGGTCCCTGGACTAGCGGCTCCTACGAGCAGTACTTC. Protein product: CASGPWTSGSYEQYF.

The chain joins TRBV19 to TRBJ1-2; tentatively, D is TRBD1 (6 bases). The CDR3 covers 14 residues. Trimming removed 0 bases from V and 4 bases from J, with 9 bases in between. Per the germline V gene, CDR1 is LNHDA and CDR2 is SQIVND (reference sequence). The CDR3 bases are TGTGCCAGTAGTATAGACGGACAGCTCTATGGCTACACCTTC. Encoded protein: CASSIDGQLYGYTF.

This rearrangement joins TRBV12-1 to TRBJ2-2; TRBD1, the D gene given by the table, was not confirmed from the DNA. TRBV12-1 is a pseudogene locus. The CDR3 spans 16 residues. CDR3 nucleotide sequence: TGTGCCAGCAGCCTCAAGACAGCCCCAGACACCGGGGAGCTGTTTTTT. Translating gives CASSLKTAPDTGELFF.

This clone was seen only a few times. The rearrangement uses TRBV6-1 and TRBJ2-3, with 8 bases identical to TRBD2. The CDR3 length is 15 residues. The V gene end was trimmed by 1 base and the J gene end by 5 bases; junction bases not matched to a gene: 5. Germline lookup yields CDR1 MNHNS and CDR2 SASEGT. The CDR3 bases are TGTGCCAGCAGTGAAGAGGACGGGGGGGTAGATACGCAGTATTTT. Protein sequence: CASSEEDGGVDTQYF.

CDR3 amino acids: CASSLEEAGGNIQYF. As DNA, the CDR3 is TGTGCCAGCAGCTTAGAGGAGGCGGGCGGGAACATTCAGTACTTC. The J gene is TRBJ2-4, the V gene TRBV7-2; D perhaps matches TRBD2 (5 bases). Deletions cut 1 base from V and 7 bases from J, with 14 bases between. The length of the CDR3 is 15 residues. Germline loops: CDR1 SGHTA, CDR2 FQGNSA.

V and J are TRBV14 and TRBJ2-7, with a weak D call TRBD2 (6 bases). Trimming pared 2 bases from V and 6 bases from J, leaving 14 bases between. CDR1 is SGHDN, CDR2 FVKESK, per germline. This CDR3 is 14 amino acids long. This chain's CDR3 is CASSQTRMEGEQYF. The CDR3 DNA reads TGTGCCAGCAGCCAAACTCGGATGGAGGGCGAGCAGTACTTC.